This TCR beta chain was retrieved from a study of Ad26.COV2.S vaccination and SARS-CoV-2 variants. Findings and caveats of the study: There was a possibility that the TCR breadth and depth analyses underestimated total T cell responses.

Sequencing was performed with immunoSEQ multiplex PCR; in TCRdb, only in-frame clones are kept and a portion is missing. The sample has 350,000 to 500,000 clones; approximately 92% are singletons. In regard to this clone: Antigen unknown.

The treatment was: some 20 received Ad26.COV2.S at low or high dose, single or two shots; several received placebo; per-sample allocation not given. Repertoires come from day 63 after the first vaccine or placebo injection. Boston hosted the donor, who was an adult aged 18-55 years. As its vector, the vaccine had Ad26, which expressed Wuhan-strain SARS-CoV-2 spike. This sample comprised peripheral blood, obtained in a trial of Ad26.COV2.S vaccine versus placebo. This receptor was taken from a person aged 18-60 years who received the Ad26.COV2.S COVID-19 vaccine or a placebo.

The CDR3 DNA follows: TGTGCCAGCTCACCACCAGGGATAGGCAATGAGCAGTTCTTC. This codes for CASSPPGIGNEQFF. J is TRBJ2-1 and V is TRBV18; D uncertain. V was pared by 0 bases and J by 6 bases, with 9 bases between. The germline gives CDR1 KGHSH, CDR2 LQKENI. The CDR3 runs to 14 residues.